This T cell receptor (beta chain) comes out of a study of T cells after posttransplantation cyclophosphamide. Regarding the study as a whole: Donor CD8+ memory clones often dominated recipient blood repertoires at later times. TRB overlap between skin or GI tissue T cells and blood was limited.

On the day of bone marrow donation, the related graft donor provided peripheral blood. This clone was seen repeatedly, ten times or more. Its antigen is undetermined. Sequencing used immunoSEQ multiplex PCR; TCRdb keeps in-frame clones, though not all of them. The data show 25,000 to 35,000 clones, none appearing only once, with about 2.9% held by the ten largest. The sample comprised PBMCs. The TCR sequence derives from a woman aged 55-70 years in good health, CMV-negative, and a related stem cell transplant donor.

This chain's CDR3 is CASSRTGLNQPQHF. Here the CDR3 DNA reads TGTGCCAGCAGTAGGACAGGGCTTAATCAGCCCCAGCATTTT. V gene TRBV12-3 or TRBV12-4 combines with J gene TRBJ1-5, with 8 bases aligning to TRBD1. V trimming: 5 bases; J trimming: 4 bases; junction bases outside the gene matches: 4. This CDR3 is built from 14 residues.